These T cell receptor beta chains were read from a single sample in a study of CD8 T cells in Susac syndrome. In TCRdb, the immunoSEQ multiplex PCR reads were re-called with MiXCR into one record per CDR3 protein. The sample yields 25,000 to 35,000 distinct CDR3 sequences, about 95% seen once. Source material: CD8+ T cells from PBMCs. These receptors came from a human donor in good health. CDR3s include the opening cysteine and the closing phenylalanine or tryptophan. Each record gives: V gene, J gene, D gene, clone size, CDR3 DNA, CDR3 protein. D genes are given only for firm matches. Expanded clones get a size class; other rows say once, few or many, or leave the size out.

V gene: TRBV13; J gene: TRBJ2-1; D gene: TRBD1; clone size: once; CDR3 DNA: TGTGCCAGCAACCCCGGACAGGGTGGGTACAATGAGCAGTTCTTC; CDR3 protein: CASNPGQGGYNEQFF
V gene: TRBV9; J gene: TRBJ1-6; D gene: -; clone size: -; CDR3 DNA: TGTGCCAGCAGCCAGGACCCTACTAATTCACCCCTCCACTTT; CDR3 protein: CASSQDPTNSPLHF
V gene: TRBV7-2; J gene: TRBJ2-2; D gene: -; clone size: -; CDR3 DNA: TGTGCCAGCAGCTCCTCCCCGCTGAGGGGAGCGAACACCGGGGAGCTGTTTTTT; CDR3 protein: CASSSSPLRGANTGELFF
V gene: TRBV6-2/TRBV6-3; J gene: TRBJ2-5; D gene: -; clone size: -; CDR3 DNA: TGTGCCAGCAGTTACGGAGAGACCCAGTACTTC; CDR3 protein: CASSYGETQYF
V gene: TRBV14; J gene: TRBJ2-7; D gene: -; clone size: -; CDR3 DNA: TGTGCCAGCAGCCTCTCTCAGGGGCCCCGCGGGGAGCAGTACTTC; CDR3 protein: CASSLSQGPRGEQYF
V gene: TRBV5-6; J gene: TRBJ2-3; D gene: -; clone size: -; CDR3 DNA: TGTGCCAGCAGCTTGTGGGGTCGCCCTGCATTAAGCACAGATACGCAGTATTTT; CDR3 protein: CASSLWGRPALSTDTQYF
V gene: TRBV19; J gene: TRBJ2-5; D gene: -; clone size: -; CDR3 DNA: TGTGCCAGTAGTGACCCTCGGGGGGCGTCGTACCAAGAGACCCAGTACTTC; CDR3 protein: CASSDPRGASYQETQYF
V gene: TRBV15; J gene: TRBJ2-1; D gene: TRBD1; clone size: -; CDR3 DNA: TGTGCCACCAGCAGATATACAAAGGACAGGGTCTCCTACAATGAGCAGTTCTTC; CDR3 protein: CATSRYTKDRVSYNEQFF
V gene: TRBV6-1; J gene: TRBJ1-5; D gene: TRBD1; clone size: -; CDR3 DNA: TGTGCCACCCAAGACAGGGAAGGACAGCCCCAGCATTTT; CDR3 protein: CATQDREGQPQHF
V gene: TRBV29-1; J gene: TRBJ2-7; D gene: TRBD1; clone size: -; CDR3 DNA: TGCAGCGTTCCGGGACAGGGGGCCTACGAGCAGTACTTC; CDR3 protein: CSVPGQGAYEQYF
V gene: TRBV5-1; J gene: TRBJ2-7; D gene: -; clone size: -; CDR3 DNA: TGCGCCAGCAGCCACCGGGACCGTGTAGTTATGGGCTACGAGCAGTACTTC; CDR3 protein: CASSHRDRVVMGYEQYF
V gene: TRBV12-3/TRBV12-4; J gene: TRBJ1-2; D gene: -; clone size: once; CDR3 DNA: TGTGCCAGCAATACACGGAACTATGGCTACACCTTC; CDR3 protein: CASNTRNYGYTF
V gene: TRBV2; J gene: TRBJ2-5; D gene: -; clone size: -; CDR3 DNA: TGTGCCAGCACTCAGCGTCTGGCGGAGACCCAGTACTTC; CDR3 protein: CASTQRLAETQYF
V gene: TRBV7-2; J gene: TRBJ2-1; D gene: TRBD2; clone size: -; CDR3 DNA: TGTGCCAGCAGTCCCATAGCGGGGGGGCCCTACAATGAGCAGTTCTTC; CDR3 protein: CASSPIAGGPYNEQFF
V gene: TRBV5-6; J gene: TRBJ1-1; D gene: -; clone size: once; CDR3 DNA: TGTGCCAGCAGCTTGACAGGGAGGAACACTGAAGCTTTCTTT; CDR3 protein: CASSLTGRNTEAFF
V gene: TRBV19; J gene: TRBJ1-1; D gene: -; clone size: -; CDR3 DNA: TGTGCCAGTAGTCCCAGGGAGCAGTTTGAGATGAACACTGAAGCTTTCTTT; CDR3 protein: CASSPREQFEMNTEAFF
V gene: TRBV4-1; J gene: TRBJ2-1; D gene: TRBD2; clone size: -; CDR3 DNA: TGCGCCAGCAGCCAAGACCCTCCGGGGGGATGGTACAATGAGCAGTTCTTC; CDR3 protein: CASSQDPPGGWYNEQFF
V gene: TRBV20-1; J gene: TRBJ2-3; D gene: -; clone size: -; CDR3 DNA: TGCAGTGCTAGAGACCGGATCGGGACACCAGGGCCAGATACGCAGTATTTT; CDR3 protein: CSARDRIGTPGPDTQYF
V gene: TRBV6-2/TRBV6-3; J gene: TRBJ1-1; D gene: TRBD1; clone size: -; CDR3 DNA: TGTGCCAGCAGTTACTCGCAGGGGGTTCAAACTGAAGCTTTCTTT; CDR3 protein: CASSYSQGVQTEAFF
V gene: TRBV29-1; J gene: TRBJ1-5; D gene: -; clone size: -; CDR3 DNA: TGCAGCGTTGAGGAGGGGGTCAATCAGCCCCAGCATTTT; CDR3 protein: CSVEEGVNQPQHF
V gene: TRBV3-1; J gene: TRBJ1-1; D gene: -; clone size: -; CDR3 DNA: TGTGCCAGCAGCCAATTGTCAGGGGCATTGAACACTGAAGCTTTCTTT; CDR3 protein: CASSQLSGALNTEAFF
V gene: TRBV4-3; J gene: TRBJ2-1; D gene: TRBD1; clone size: -; CDR3 DNA: TGCGCCAGCAGCCAAGATCGGGCAGGGGGATACAATGAGCAGTTCTTC; CDR3 protein: CASSQDRAGGYNEQFF
V gene: TRBV6-5; J gene: TRBJ1-5; D gene: -; clone size: -; CDR3 DNA: TGTGCCAGCAGTTATAGGGAAGGACAGCCCCAGCATTTT; CDR3 protein: CASSYREGQPQHF
V gene: TRBV29-1; J gene: TRBJ2-1; D gene: -; clone size: -; CDR3 DNA: TGCAGCGCCCGACAGGCAACCTACAATGAGCAGTTCTTC; CDR3 protein: CSARQATYNEQFF
V gene: TRBV6-2/TRBV6-3; J gene: TRBJ2-7; D gene: -; clone size: once; CDR3 DNA: TGTGCCAGCAGTTACTTCCTCCCGGGGAGCCACGAGCAGTACTTC; CDR3 protein: CASSYFLPGSHEQYF
V gene: TRBV7-2; J gene: TRBJ2-7; D gene: TRBD1; clone size: -; CDR3 DNA: TGTGCCAGCAGCCACAGGGGAGACTACGAGCAGTACTTC; CDR3 protein: CASSHRGDYEQYF
V gene: TRBV5-5; J gene: TRBJ2-3; D gene: TRBD2; clone size: -; CDR3 DNA: TGTGCCAGCAGCTTGGAGCGGGGGGGTTTCTCGGATACGCAGTATTTT; CDR3 protein: CASSLERGGFSDTQYF
V gene: TRBV5-5; J gene: TRBJ1-2; D gene: -; clone size: -; CDR3 DNA: TGTGCCAGCAGCTTCTCAGAACTAAACTATGGCTACACCTTC; CDR3 protein: CASSFSELNYGYTF
V gene: TRBV19; J gene: TRBJ1-1; D gene: -; clone size: -; CDR3 DNA: TGTGCCAGTAGTATTAGCCGACGGACGAACACTGAAGCTTTCTTT; CDR3 protein: CASSISRRTNTEAFF
V gene: TRBV10-3; J gene: TRBJ1-5; D gene: TRBD1; clone size: -; CDR3 DNA: TGTGCCATCAGTGAGTCAAGACAGGGGAATCAGCCCCAGCATTTT; CDR3 protein: CAISESRQGNQPQHF
V gene: TRBV7-2; J gene: TRBJ1-6; D gene: -; clone size: -; CDR3 DNA: TGTGCCAGCAGCCCTCCCGGGGGGGGAGCAGGCTCACCCCTCCACTTT; CDR3 protein: CASSPPGGGAGSPLHF
V gene: TRBV2; J gene: TRBJ2-6; D gene: TRBD1; clone size: -; CDR3 DNA: TGTGCCAGCAGTGGTCTCCAGGGGGCTTACCCAACTGGGGCCAACGTCCTGACTTTC; CDR3 protein: CASSGLQGAYPTGANVLTF
V gene: TRBV28; J gene: TRBJ2-7; D gene: -; clone size: -; CDR3 DNA: TGTGCCAGCAGTTTTAGGGCCTACGAGCAATACTTC; CDR3 protein: CASSFRAYEQYF
V gene: TRBV7-9; J gene: TRBJ2-1; D gene: TRBD2; clone size: -; CDR3 DNA: TGTGCCAGCAGCCCCATCCTAGCGGGGCAAACCGCCCATGAGCAGTTCTTC; CDR3 protein: CASSPILAGQTAHEQFF
V gene: TRBV6-6; J gene: TRBJ2-7; D gene: -; clone size: -; CDR3 DNA: TGTGCCAGCAGTCTTTACGGGGCTTCGGACGAGCAGTACTTC; CDR3 protein: CASSLYGASDEQYF
V gene: TRBV20-1; J gene: TRBJ2-2; D gene: TRBD1; clone size: -; CDR3 DNA: TGCAGTGCCCCGGGACAGGGGGCCGTCGGGGAGCTGTTTTTT; CDR3 protein: CSAPGQGAVGELFF
V gene: TRBV7-9; J gene: TRBJ2-7; D gene: -; clone size: -; CDR3 DNA: TGTGCCAGCAGCTTATTTTCCGCGGGCTACGAGCAGTACTTC; CDR3 protein: CASSLFSAGYEQYF